This entry features one T cell receptor beta chain sequence. Its antigen is unknown. The sample is drawn from a study of shared clonotypes between healthy human individuals. Study results and limitations: Apart from blood, nothing was sampled; tissue repertoires likely differ. Naive CD4 clonotypes were shared across a few donors at about 5.2%.

At a deep level, the assay was run. Data came from immunoSEQ multiplex PCR; TCRdb stores just in-frame clones and leaves some out. The profile covers approximately 2.5 million clones, with approximately 92% appearing a single time and about 0.13% taken by the ten largest. V lost 7 bases and J 7 bases, leaving 20 bases between the germline ends. The CDR3 is 15 residues long. Germline loops: CDR1 SGHTA, CDR2 FQGNSA. The sequence came from a man between 18 and 35 years old in good health. V is TRBV7-2 and J is TRBJ2-1; D may be TRBD1 (6 bases). Input material: naive CD4+ T cells sorted from blood. Indicated subset: CD45RA+ positively selected. The CDR3 coding sequence is TGTGCCAGCATCATCGGACAGATTGGGGGTAATGAGCAGTTCTTC. This translates into CASIIGQIGGNEQFF.